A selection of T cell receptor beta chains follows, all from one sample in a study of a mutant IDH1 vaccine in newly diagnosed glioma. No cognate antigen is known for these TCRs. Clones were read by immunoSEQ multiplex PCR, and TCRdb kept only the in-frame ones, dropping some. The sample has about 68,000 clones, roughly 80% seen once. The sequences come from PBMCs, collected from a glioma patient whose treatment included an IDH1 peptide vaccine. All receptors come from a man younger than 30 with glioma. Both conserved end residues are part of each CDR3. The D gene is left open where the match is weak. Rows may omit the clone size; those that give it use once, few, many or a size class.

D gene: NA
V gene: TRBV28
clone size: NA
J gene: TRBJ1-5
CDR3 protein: CASSQQGIGSNQPQHF
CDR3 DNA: TGTGCCAGCAGTCAGCAGGGTATCGGTAGCAATCAGCCCCAGCATTTT

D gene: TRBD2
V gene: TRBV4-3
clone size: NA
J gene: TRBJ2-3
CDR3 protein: CASSQEGRALVEDTQYF
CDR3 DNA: TGCGCCAGCAGCCAAGAGGGGAGGGCTTTAGTTGAAGATACGCAGTATTTT

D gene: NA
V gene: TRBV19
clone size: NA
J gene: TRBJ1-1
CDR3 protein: CASSIGSGNTEAFF
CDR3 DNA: TGTGCCAGTAGTATAGGATCAGGGAACACTGAAGCTTTCTTT

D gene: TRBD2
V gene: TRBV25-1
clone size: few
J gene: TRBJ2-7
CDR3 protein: CASSSWRGSYEQYF
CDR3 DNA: TGTGCCAGCAGCTCCTGGCGGGGGTCCTACGAGCAGTACTTC

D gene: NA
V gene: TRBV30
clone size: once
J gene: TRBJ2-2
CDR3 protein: CAWRYKDSRDTGELFF
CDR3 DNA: TGTGCCTGGAGGTACAAGGACTCCAGGGACACCGGGGAGCTGTTTTTT

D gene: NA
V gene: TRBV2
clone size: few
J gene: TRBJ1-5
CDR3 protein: CASSELGAKPQHF
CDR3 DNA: TGTGCCAGCAGTGAATTGGGGGCAAAGCCCCAGCATTTT

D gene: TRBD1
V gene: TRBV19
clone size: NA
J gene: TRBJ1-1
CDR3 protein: CASSKQGVLNTEAFF
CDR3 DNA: TGTGCCAGTAGTAAACAGGGGGTCCTGAACACTGAAGCTTTCTTT

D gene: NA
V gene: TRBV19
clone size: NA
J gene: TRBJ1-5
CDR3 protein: CASSNSNQPQHF
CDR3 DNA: TGTGCCAGTAGCAACAGCAATCAGCCCCAGCATTTT

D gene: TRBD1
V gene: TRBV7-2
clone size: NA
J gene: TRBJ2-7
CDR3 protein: CASSLGQVLYEQYF
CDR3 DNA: TGTGCCAGCAGCTTGGGACAGGTGCTGTACGAGCAGTACTTC

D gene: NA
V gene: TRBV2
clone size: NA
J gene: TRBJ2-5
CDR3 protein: CASSIGETQYF
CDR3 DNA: TGTGCCAGCAGCATAGGAGAGACCCAGTACTTC

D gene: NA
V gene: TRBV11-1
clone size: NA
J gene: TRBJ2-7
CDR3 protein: CASRRTTTYEQYF
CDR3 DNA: TGTGCCAGCAGACGGACAACGACCTACGAGCAGTACTTC

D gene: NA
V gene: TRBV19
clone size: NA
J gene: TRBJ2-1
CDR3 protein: CASSDRRTLNNEQFF
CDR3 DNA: TGTGCCAGTAGCGATCGACGGACCCTAAACAATGAGCAGTTCTTC

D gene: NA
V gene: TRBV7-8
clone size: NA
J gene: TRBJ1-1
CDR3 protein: CASSIRGQSLNTEAFF
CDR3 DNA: TGTGCCAGCAGCATACGGGGGCAGTCACTGAACACTGAAGCTTTCTTT

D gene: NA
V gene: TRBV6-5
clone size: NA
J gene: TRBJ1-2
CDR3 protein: CASSYERDYGYTF
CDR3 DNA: TGTGCCAGCAGTTACGAAAGGGACTATGGCTACACCTTC

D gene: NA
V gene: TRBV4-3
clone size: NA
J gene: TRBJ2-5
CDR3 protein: CASSQDLGGGGRTQYF
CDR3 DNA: TGCGCCAGCAGCCAAGATCTGGGGGGAGGGGGTCGGACCCAGTACTTC

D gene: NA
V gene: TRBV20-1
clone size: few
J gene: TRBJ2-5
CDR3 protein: CSPHLKETQYF
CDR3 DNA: TGCAGTCCTCATTTGAAAGAGACCCAGTACTTC

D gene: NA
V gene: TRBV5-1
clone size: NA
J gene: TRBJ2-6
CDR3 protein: CASSLALGGTNVLTF
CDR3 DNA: TGCGCCAGCAGCTTGGCCCTAGGAGGGACCAACGTCCTGACTTTC

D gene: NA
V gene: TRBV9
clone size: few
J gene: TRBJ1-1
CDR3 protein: CASSGQINTEAFF
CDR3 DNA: TGTGCCAGCAGCGGACAGATCAACACTGAAGCTTTCTTT

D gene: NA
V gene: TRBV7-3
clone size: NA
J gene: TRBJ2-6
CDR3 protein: CASSPQSSGANVLTF
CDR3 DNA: TGTGCCAGCAGCCCACAGAGCTCTGGGGCCAACGTCCTGACTTTC